This TCR beta chain was identified in a study of cytomegalovirus exposure and HLA in healthy donors. On the study more broadly: In a later analysis, the roughly 130 validation repertoires were reported to have used the same platform as the approximately 690 first-cohort repertoires. The study, taken as a whole, reports: The study labeled roughly 160 TCR beta chains cytomegalovirus-associated. Across donors, most TCRs were seen rarely, yet some public ones were widespread. TCR clusters originating in the first cohort tended to co-occur in the roughly 110 validation repertoires, according to a later analysis.

This clone was observed a single time. Its specificity is unknown. The CDR3 extends over 16 amino acids. Trimming cost V 0 bases and J 2 bases, with 14 bases left between them. In germline, CDR1 is LGHNA, CDR2 YSLEER. Assay: immunoSEQ multiplex PCR; the TCRdb copy retains only in-frame clones and omits some. The sample lists around 220,000 clones; 65% to 85% were seen once. This chain uses TRBV4-3 with TRBJ2-7; the D gene is possibly TRBD2 (6 bases). Specimen: PBMCs. This clonotype was obtained from a woman between 25 and 40 years old in good health and CMV-seropositive. This CDR3 is CASSQDRSGGAYEQYF. DNA for the CDR3: TGCGCCAGCAGCCAAGACCGCTCCGGGGGAGCCTACGAGCAGTACTTC.